This T cell receptor beta chain was sequenced in a study of CXCR3-negative and CXCR3-positive naive CD8 T cells. Whole-study results and caveats: Relative to CXCR3-negative naive cells, CXCR3-positive naive cells had more hydrophobic TRB CDR3s. Both naive subsets showed comparably high diversity, and memory CD8+ cells showed much lower diversity. Similar TRBV-TRBJ gene usage was seen in naive CXCR3-negative and CXCR3-positive cells, but not in memory cells.

UMI-tagged TRB cDNA libraries were built via 5' RACE. Reanalyzing the 5' RACE reads, TCRdb keeps one entry per CDR3 protein, without DNA. In all, the sample yields nearly 90,000 distinct CDR3 sequences. Sorts performed in triplicate captured hundreds of thousands of cells each from every CD8+ T cell subset. The naive CD8+ gate required CD45RO-CCR7+CD27+CD95- phenotype. Points on this clonotype: Antigen: not known.

CDR1 is DFQATT, CDR2 SNEGSKA, per germline (reference sequence). CDR3 length equals 13 residues. This clonotype was sampled from a human donor in good health. Some clones in this sample may be carry-over from other donors' samples. The specimen sequenced was naive CXCR3+ CD8+ T cells from blood. Described subset: CD45RO-CCR7+CD27+CD95- naive CD8+ T cells expressing CXCR3 (TNR3+). This rearrangement joins TRBV20-1 to TRBJ1-1; TCRdb indicates TRBD1, and absent DNA this call remains unverified. The CDR3 spells CSASRGVDTEAFF.